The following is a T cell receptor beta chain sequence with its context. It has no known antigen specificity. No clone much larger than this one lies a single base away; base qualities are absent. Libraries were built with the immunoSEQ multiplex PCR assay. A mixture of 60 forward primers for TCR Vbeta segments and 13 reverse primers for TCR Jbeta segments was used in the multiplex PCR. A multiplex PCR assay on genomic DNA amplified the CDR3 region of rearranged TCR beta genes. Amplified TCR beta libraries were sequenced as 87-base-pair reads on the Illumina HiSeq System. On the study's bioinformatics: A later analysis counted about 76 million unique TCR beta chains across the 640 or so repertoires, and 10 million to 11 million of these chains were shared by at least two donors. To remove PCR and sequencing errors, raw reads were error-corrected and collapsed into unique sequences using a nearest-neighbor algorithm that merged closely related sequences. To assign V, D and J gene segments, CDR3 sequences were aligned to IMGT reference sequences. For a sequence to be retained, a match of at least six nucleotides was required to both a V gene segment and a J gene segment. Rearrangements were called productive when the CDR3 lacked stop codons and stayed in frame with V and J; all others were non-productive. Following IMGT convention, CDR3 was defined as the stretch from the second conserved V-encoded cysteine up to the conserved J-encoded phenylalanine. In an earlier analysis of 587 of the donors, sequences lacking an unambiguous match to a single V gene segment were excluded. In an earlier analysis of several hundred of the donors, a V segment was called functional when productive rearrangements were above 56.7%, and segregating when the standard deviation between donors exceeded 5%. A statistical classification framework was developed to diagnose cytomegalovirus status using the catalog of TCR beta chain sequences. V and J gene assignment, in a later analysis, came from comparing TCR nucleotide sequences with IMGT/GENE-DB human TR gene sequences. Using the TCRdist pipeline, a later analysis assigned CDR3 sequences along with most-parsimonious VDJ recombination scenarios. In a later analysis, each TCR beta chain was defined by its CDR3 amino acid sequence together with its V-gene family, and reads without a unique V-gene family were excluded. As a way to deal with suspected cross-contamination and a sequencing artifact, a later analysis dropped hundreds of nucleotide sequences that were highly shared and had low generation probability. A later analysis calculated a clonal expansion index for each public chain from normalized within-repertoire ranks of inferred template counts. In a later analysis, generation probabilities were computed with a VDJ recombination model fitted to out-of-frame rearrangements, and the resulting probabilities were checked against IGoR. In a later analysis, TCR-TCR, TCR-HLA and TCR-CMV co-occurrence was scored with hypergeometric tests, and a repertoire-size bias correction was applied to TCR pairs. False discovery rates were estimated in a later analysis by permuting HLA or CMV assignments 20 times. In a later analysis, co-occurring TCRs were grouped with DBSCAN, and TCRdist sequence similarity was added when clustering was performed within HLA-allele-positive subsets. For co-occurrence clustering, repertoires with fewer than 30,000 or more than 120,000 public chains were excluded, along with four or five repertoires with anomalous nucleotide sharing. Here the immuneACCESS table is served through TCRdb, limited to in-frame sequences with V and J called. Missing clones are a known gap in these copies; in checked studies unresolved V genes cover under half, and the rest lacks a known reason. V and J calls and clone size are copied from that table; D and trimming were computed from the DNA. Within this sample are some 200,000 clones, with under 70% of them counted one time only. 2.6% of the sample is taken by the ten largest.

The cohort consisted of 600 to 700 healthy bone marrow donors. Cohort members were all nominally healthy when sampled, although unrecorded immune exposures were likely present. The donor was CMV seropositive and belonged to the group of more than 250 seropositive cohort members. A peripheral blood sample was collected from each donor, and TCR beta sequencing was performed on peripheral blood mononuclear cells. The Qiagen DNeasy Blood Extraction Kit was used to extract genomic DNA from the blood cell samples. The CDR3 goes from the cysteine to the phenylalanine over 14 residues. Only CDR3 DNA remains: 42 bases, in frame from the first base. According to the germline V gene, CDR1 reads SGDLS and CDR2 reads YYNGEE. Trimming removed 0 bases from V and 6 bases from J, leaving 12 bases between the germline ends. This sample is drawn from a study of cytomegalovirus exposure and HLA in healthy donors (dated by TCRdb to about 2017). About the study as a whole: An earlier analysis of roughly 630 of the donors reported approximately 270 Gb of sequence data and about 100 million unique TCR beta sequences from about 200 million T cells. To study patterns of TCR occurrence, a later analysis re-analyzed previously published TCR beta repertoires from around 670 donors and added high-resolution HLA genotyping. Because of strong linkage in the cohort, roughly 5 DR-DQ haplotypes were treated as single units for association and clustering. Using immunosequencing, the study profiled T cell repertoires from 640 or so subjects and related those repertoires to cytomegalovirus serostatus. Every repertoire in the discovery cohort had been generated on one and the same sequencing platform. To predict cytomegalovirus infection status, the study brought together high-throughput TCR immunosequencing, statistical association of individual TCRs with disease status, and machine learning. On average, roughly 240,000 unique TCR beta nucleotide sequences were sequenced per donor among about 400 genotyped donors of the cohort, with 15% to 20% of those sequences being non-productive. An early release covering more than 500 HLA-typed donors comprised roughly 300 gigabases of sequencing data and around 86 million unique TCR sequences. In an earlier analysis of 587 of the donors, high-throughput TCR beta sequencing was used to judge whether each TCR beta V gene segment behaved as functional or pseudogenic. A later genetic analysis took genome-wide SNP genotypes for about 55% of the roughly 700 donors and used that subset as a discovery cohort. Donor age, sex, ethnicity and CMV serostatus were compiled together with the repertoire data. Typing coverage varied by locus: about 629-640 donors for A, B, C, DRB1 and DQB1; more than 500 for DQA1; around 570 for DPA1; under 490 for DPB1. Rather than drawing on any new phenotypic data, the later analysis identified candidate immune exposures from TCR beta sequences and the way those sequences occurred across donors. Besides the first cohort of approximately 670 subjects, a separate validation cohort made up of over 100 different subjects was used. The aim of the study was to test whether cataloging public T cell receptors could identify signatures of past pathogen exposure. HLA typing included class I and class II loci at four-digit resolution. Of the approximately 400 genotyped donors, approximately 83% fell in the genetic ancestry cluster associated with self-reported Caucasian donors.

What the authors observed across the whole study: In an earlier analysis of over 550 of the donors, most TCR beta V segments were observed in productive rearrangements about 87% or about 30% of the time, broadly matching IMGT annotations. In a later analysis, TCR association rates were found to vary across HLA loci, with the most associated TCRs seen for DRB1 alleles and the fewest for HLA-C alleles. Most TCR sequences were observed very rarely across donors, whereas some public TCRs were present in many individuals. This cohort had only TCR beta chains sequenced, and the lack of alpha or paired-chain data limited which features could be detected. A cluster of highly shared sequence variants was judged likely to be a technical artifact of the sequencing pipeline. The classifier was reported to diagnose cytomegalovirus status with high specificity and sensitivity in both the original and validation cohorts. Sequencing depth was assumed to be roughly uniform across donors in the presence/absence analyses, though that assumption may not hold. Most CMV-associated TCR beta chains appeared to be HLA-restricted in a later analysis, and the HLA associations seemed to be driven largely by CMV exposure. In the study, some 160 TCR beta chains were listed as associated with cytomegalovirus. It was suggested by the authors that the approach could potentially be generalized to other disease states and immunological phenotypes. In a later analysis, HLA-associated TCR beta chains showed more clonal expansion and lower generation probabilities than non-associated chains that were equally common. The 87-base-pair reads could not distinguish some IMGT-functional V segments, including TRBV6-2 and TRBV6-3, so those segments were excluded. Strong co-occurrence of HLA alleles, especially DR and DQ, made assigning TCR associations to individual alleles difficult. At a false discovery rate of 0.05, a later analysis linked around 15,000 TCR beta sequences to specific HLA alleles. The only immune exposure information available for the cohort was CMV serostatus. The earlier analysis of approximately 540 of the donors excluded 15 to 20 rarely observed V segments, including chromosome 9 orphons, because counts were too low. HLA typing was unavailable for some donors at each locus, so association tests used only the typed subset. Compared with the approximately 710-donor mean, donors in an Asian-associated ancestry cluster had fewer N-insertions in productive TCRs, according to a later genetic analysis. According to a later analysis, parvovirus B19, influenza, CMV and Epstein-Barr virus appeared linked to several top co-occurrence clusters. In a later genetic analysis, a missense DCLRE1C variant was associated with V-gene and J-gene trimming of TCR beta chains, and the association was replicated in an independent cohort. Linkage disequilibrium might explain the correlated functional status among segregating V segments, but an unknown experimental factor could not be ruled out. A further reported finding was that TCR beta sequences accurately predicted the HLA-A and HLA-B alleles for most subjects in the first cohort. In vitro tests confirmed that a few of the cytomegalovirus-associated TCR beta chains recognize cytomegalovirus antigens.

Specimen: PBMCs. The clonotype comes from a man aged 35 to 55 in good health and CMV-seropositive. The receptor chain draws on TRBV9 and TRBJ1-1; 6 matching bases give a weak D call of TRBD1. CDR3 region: CASSVGGQSAEAFF. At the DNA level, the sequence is TGTGCCAGCAGCGTAGGGGGGCAGTCGGCTGAAGCTTTCTTT.